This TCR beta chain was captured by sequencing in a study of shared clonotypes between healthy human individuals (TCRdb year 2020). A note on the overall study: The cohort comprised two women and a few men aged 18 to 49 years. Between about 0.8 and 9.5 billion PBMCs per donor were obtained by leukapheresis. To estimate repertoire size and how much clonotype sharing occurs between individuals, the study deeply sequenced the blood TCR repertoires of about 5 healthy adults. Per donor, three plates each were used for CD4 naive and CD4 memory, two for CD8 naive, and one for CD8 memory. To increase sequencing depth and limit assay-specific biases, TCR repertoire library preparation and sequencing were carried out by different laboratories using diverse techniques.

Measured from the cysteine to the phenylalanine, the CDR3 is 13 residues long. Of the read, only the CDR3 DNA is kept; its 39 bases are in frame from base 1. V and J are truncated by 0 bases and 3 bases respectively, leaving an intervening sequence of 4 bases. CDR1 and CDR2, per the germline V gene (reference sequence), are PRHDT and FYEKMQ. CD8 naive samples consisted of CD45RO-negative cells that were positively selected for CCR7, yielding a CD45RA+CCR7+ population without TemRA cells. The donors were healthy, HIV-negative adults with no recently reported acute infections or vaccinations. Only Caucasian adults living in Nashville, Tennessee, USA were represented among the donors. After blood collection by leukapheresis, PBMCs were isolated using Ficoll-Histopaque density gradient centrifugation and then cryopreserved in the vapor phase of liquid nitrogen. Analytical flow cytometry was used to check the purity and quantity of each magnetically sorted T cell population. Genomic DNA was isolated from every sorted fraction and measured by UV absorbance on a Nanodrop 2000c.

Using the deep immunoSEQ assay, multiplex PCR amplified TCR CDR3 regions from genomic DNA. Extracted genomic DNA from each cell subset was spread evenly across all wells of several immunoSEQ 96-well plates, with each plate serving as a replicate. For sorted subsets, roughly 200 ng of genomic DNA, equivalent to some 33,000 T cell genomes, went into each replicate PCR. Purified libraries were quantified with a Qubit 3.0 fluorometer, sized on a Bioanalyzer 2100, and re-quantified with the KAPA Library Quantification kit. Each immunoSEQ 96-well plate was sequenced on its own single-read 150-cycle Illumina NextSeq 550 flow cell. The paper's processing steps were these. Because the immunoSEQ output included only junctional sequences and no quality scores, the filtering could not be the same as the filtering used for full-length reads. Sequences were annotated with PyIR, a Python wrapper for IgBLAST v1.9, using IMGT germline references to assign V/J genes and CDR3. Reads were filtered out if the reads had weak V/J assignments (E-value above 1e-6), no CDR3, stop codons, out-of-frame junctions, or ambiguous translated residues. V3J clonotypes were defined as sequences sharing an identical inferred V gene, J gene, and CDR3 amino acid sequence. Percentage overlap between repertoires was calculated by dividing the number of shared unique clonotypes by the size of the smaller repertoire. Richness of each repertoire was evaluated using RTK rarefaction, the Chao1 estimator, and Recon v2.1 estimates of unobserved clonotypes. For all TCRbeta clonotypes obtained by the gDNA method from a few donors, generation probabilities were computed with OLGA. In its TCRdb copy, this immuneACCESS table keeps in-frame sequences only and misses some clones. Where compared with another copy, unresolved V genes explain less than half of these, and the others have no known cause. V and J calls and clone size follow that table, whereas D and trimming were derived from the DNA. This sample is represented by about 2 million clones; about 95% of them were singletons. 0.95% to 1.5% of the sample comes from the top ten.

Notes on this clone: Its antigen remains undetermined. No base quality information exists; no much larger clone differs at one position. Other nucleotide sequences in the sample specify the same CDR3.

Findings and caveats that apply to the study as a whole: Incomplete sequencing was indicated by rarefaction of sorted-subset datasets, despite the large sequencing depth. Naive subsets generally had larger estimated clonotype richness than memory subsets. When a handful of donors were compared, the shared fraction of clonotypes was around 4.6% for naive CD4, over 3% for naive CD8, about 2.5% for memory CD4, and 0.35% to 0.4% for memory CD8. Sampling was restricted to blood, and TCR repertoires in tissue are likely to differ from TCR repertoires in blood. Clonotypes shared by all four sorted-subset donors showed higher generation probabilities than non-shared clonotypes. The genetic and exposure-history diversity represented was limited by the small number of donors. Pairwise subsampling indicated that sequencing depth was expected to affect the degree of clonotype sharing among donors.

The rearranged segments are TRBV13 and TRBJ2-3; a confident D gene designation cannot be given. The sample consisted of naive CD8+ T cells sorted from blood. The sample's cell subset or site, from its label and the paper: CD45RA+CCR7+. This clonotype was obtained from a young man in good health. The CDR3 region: CASSLGGTDTQYF. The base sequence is TGTGCCAGCAGCTTAGGGGGAACAGATACGCAGTATTTT.